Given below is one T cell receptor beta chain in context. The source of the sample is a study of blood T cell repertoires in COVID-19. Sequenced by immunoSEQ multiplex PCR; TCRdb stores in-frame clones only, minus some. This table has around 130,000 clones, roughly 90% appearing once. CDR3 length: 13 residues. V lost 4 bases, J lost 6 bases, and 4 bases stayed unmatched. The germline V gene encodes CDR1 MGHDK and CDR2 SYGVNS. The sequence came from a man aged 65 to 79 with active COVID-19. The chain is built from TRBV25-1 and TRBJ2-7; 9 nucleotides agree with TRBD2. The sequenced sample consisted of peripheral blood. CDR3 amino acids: CASSGGLAAEQYF. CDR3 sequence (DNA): TGTGCCAGCAGTGGGGGACTAGCAGCCGAGCAGTACTTC.